A single T cell receptor (beta chain) is shown here with its context. The antigen is unknown. TCRdb's table, derived via immunoSEQ multiplex PCR, lists solely in-frame clones and lacks some. The sample consists of 120,000 to 150,000 clones, around four fifths of them appearing once. These data originate in a study of radiation and T cells in renal cell carcinoma. Study as a whole: Nephrectomy followed 15 Gy stereotactic body radiation by 4 weeks.

Findings and limits, study-wide: Without pretreatment biopsies, baseline tumor clonotype presence was undetermined. From baseline, blood top tumor clonotypes peaked at 2 weeks post-radiation.

Described time point: baseline pretreatment blood. Sample treatment: 15 Gy SBRT to primary tumor, nephrectomy 4 weeks later. Radiation-treated patients gave blood at baseline, week 2 and week 4. The receptor was derived from a woman in her 50s with renal cell carcinoma. This sample comprised blood, obtained from a patient whose treatment included radiotherapy and nephrectomy.

In nucleotides, the CDR3 is TGTGCCAGCAGCCTAAGAGCTAGCGGGACGGATGAGCAGTTCTTC. The encoded protein is CASSLRASGTDEQFF. The genes are TRBV7-9 and TRBJ2-1, with 9 bases aligning to TRBD2. The CDR3 contains 15 residues. Germline CDR1 and CDR2: SEHNR and FQNEAQ (reference sequence). V shed 5 bases and J 8 bases; nucleotides not matched to a gene: 10.